This TCR beta chain appears in the sequencing data of a study of identifying expanded T cells in peripheral blood. The study's findings and limits: Across healthy donors, higher total template counts meant significantly greater roughly 2-week count variance. Differentially abundant clones: roughly 1.2 between replicates, 16.4 at around 15 days, over 18 at four.

In the case of this clone: Its antigen is currently unknown.

No infections or other immune events were documented during collection. The CDR3 is 13 amino acids. The germline V gene has CDR1 SGHRS and CDR2 YFSETQ. V was clipped by 2 bases and J by 8 bases, with 13 bases between them. Only in-frame clones appear in the TCRdb table, and some are missing; sequencing was by immunoSEQ multiplex PCR. Among 58,000 or so clones, approximately 82% were seen once, and the ten largest hold 19%. J is TRBJ1-2 and V is TRBV5-1, with D possibly matching TRBD1 (5 bases). The sample taken for sequencing was blood. This receptor was obtained from a person aged 18 to 70 in good health. This CDR3 reads CASSFQGEVGYTF. The CDR3 nucleotides are TGCGCCAGCAGCTTTCAGGGTGAGGTCGGCTACACCTTC.